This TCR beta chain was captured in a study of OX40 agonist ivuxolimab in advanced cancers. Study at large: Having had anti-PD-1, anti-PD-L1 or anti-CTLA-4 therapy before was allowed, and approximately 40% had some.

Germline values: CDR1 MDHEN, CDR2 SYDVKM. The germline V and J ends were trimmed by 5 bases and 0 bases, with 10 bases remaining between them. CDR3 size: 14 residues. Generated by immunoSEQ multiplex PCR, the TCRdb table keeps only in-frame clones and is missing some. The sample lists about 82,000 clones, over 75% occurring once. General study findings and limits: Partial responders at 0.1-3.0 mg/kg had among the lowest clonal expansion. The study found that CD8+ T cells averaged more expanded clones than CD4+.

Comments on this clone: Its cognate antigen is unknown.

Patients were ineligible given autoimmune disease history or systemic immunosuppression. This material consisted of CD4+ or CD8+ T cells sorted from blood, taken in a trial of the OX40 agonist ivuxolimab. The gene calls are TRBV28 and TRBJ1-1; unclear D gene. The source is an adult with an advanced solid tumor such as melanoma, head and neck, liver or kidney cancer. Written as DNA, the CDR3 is TGTGCCAGCAGTCCTCCGACGGTGAACACTGAAGCTTTCTTT. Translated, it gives CASSPPTVNTEAFF.